The 30 T cell receptor beta chains listed next were all sequenced from one sample in a study of beta chain features in type 1 diabetes. Study-level points and caveats: Significant though moderate, a shortening of TCRB CDR3s appeared in all four CD4+ subsets of Type 1 diabetes patients.

No antigen has been identified for these receptors. Every isolated RNA sample was fully reverse transcribed, so sequencing captured expressed TCRB transcripts. This table comes from immunoSEQ multiplex PCR, and its TCRdb copy is limited to in-frame clones, with some not included. In the table there are over 40,000 clones, approximately 70% of which are singletons. The sequenced sample was Tregs from blood. The receptors stem from a man in his thirties or forties with type 1 diabetes. Some clones in this sample may be carry-over from other donors' samples.

This clone was observed once. The rearrangement uses TRBV5-1 and TRBJ2-1; tentatively, D is TRBD2 (6 bases). Trimming removed 1 base from V and 2 bases from J, with 13 bases in between. The CDR3 has 16 residues. CDR1 SGHRS and CDR2 YFSETQ come from the germline V gene. The CDR3 coding sequence is TGCGCCAGCAGCTTGTTAGTTGCGGGGACCTACAATGAGCAGTTCTTC. It translates to CASSLLVAGTYNEQFF. The full variable domain, completed using reference TRBV5-1 and TRBJ2-1, is KAGVTQTPRYLIKTRGQQVTLSCSPISGHRSVSWYQQTPGQGLQFLFEYFSETQRNKGNFPGRFSGRQFSNSRSEMNVSTLELGDSALYLCASSLLVAGTYNEQFFGPGTRLTVL.

This clone was observed a few times. The V gene is TRBV10-3, the J gene TRBJ2-5; D might be TRBD2 (5 bases). CDR1 and CDR2 (germline): ENHRY, SYGVKD. Trimming removed 4 bases from V and 5 bases from J, with 8 bases in between. The CDR3 has 12 amino acids. The CDR3 spells CAISARGETQYF. The CDR3 coding sequence is TGTGCCATCAGTGCACGAGGGGAGACCCAGTACTTC.

This chain joins TRBV2 and TRBJ2-3; TRBD1 matches at 8 bases. This CDR3 comprises 15 residues. V was pared by 3 bases and J by 4 bases, with 6 bases of the junction left unmatched. Germline V gives CDR1 SNHLY, CDR2 FYNNEI. The CDR3 loop reads CASSEPGGWADTQYF. Here the CDR3 DNA reads TGTGCCAGCAGTGAGCCAGGGGGCTGGGCAGATACGCAGTATTTT. The full variable domain, its missing parts supplied by reference TRBV2 and TRBJ2-3, is EPEVTQTPSHQVTQMGQEVILRCVPISNHLYFYWYRQILGQKVEFLVSFYNNEISEKSEIFDDQFSVERPDGSNFTLKIRSTKLEDSAMYFCASSEPGGWADTQYFGPGTRLTVL.

This chain uses TRBV5-1 with TRBJ2-3; perhaps TRBD2 as D (6 bases). Trimming left V 2 bases short and J 1 base short, with 17 bases between. CDR3 length equals 17 residues. In germline, CDR1 is SGHRS, CDR2 YFSETQ. CDR3 coding DNA: TGCGCCAGCAGCTTCTCAGTTGGCGGGGTGGGCACAGATACGCAGTATTTT. Translating it yields CASSFSVGGVGTDTQYF.

The sample holds a few counts of this clone. Other DNA sequences from this sample encode an identical CDR3 as well. The chain carries TRBV29-1 and TRBJ1-2; possible D gene TRBD1, 6 bases. The CDR3 consists of 12 residues. V was trimmed by 4 bases and J by 3 bases, leaving 9 bases between them. Germline V gives CDR1 SQVTM, CDR2 ANQGSEA. CDR3 in DNA: TGCAGCGTTGGGGGGCAGGACTATGGCTACACCTTC. Its translation: CSVGGQDYGYTF.

The CDR3 here is CASSLTGLQETQYF. As DNA, the CDR3 is TGCGCCAGCAGCTTGACAGGGTTGCAAGAGACCCAGTACTTC. The chain recombines TRBV5-1 with TRBJ2-5, with D possibly matching TRBD1 (6 bases). CDR1 SGHRS and CDR2 YFSETQ come from the germline V gene. V shed 1 base and J shed 2 bases, with 9 bases lying between them. This CDR3 is built from 14 residues.

The chain employs TRBV27 and TRBJ2-1; 11 nucleotides line up with TRBD2. Unmatched junction bases numbered 3, after V lost 2 bases and J lost 3 bases. The germline V gene has CDR1 MNHEY and CDR2 SMNVEV (reference sequence). The CDR3 extends over 16 amino acids. The CDR3 region is CASSLLAGGLYNEQFF. The CDR3 DNA sequence: TGTGCCAGCAGTTTACTAGCGGGGGGACTCTACAATGAGCAGTTCTTC.

The chain is built from TRBV18 and TRBJ1-5; TRBD1 matches at 8 bases. This CDR3 has 16 amino acids. CDR1 is KGHSH, CDR2 LQKENI, per germline. V lost 3 bases and J lost 3; bases outside the gene matches: 7. The CDR3 region is CASSPSTGGVNQPQHF. The CDR3 DNA reads as TGTGCCAGCTCACCTAGTACAGGGGGAGTCAATCAGCCCCAGCATTTT.

The chain couples TRBV5-1 to TRBJ2-3, with D possibly being TRBD1 (7 bases). Deletions cut 2 bases from V and 3 bases from J, with 10 bases between. The CDR3 is made up of 14 amino acids. Germline values: CDR1 SGHRS, CDR2 YFSETQ. The CDR3, as DNA: TGCGCCAGCAGCTTACAGGGGAGGACAGATACGCAGTATTTT. Amino acids: CASSLQGRTDTQYF.

The chain combines TRBV2 with TRBJ2-5; 7 bases map to TRBD1. Germline-derived CDR1 and CDR2 are SNHLY and FYNNEI. This CDR3 is 13 amino acids long. The ends lost 5 bases at V and 2 bases at J; junction bases unmatched: 2. CDR3 DNA: TGTGCCAGCAGTCGACAGGGACAAGAGACCCAGTACTTC. Protein sequence: CASSRQGQETQYF.

The J gene is TRBJ2-1, the V gene TRBV5-1; D possibly corresponds to TRBD2 (6 bases). The CDR3 runs to 13 residues. Trimming took off 4 bases at V and 4 bases at J, with 9 bases between the two ends. Germline-derived CDR1 and CDR2 are SGHRS and YFSETQ. CDR3 DNA: TGCGCCAGCAGCCTCGGGACTTACAATGAGCAGTTCTTC. As protein: CASSLGTYNEQFF.

There are a few counts of this clone. The chain carries TRBV7-6 and TRBJ2-7; 7 bases match TRBD1. Germline V gives CDR1 SGHVS, CDR2 FNYEAQ. The CDR3 spans 14 residues. The junction had 10 bases not matched to a gene; V was cut back by 4 bases and J by 7 bases. The CDR3 DNA sequence: TGTGCCAGCAGCTCGGGACAGTCTCATCGTGAGCAGTACTTC. This translates into CASSSGQSHREQYF.

This clone was detected only a few times. The chain combines TRBV28 with TRBJ1-1; tentative D call: TRBD1 (5 bases). CDR3 length: 13 amino acids. V gave up 3 bases and J gave up 1 base, with 6 bases separating them. The germline CDR1 and CDR2 sequences are MDHEN and SYDVKM. CDR3 sequence (DNA): TGTGCCAGCAGTTTCCAGGGGAACACTGAAGCTTTCTTT. As protein: CASSFQGNTEAFF.

The sample holds a few counts of this clone. V is TRBV4-3 and J is TRBJ2-7, with D perhaps TRBD2 (5 bases). Per the germline V gene, CDR1 is LGHNA and CDR2 is YSLEER. V lost 0 bases and J 3 bases, leaving 12 bases between the germline ends. The CDR3 covers 15 residues. CDR3 in amino acids: CASSQDNTGFYEQYF. DNA of the CDR3: TGCGCCAGCAGCCAAGACAACACGGGATTCTACGAGCAGTACTTC.

The rearrangement joins TRBV2 to TRBJ2-3; TRBD2 agrees at 9 bases. Germline trimming cut 8 bases from V and 1 base from J; bases unmatched to any gene: 4. Germline values: CDR1 SNHLY, CDR2 FYNNEI. This CDR3 contains 14 residues. The CDR3 nucleotides read TGTGCCAGCCGCGGGGGGGCAGGCACAGATACGCAGTATTTT. It codes for CASRGGAGTDTQYF.

CDR3 nucleotide sequence: TGCGCCAGCAGCTCACAGGGAACTGGAAACACCATATATTTT. Translation gives CASSSQGTGNTIYF. The chain carries TRBV5-1 and TRBJ1-3, with D possibly matching TRBD1 (6 bases). Germline CDR1 reads SGHRS; CDR2 reads YFSETQ. V lost 3 bases to trimming and J lost 2 bases, with 9 bases between them. CDR3 size: 14 residues.

On this clone itself: An end of the junction does not agree with germline; a read error may underlie this. The rearrangement links TRBV6-6 to TRBJ2-5; D is possibly TRBD2 (5 bases). Germline CDR1 and CDR2: MNHNY and SVGAGI (reference sequence). The CDR3 length is 12 residues. CDR3: CAGSIGGETQYF. The CDR3, as DNA: TGTGCCGGCAGTATCGGCGGGGAGACCCAGTACTTC.

This clone has a single count. The CDR3 here is CASRPPGLAVSYNEQFF. CDR3 bases: TGTGCCAGCCGCCCCCCGGGACTAGCGGTTTCCTACAATGAGCAGTTCTTC. The chain employs TRBV7-9 and TRBJ2-1, with 11 bases matching TRBD2. The CDR3 has 17 residues. CDR1 is SEHNR, CDR2 FQNEAQ, per germline (reference sequence). V lost 8 bases and J lost 1; bases outside the gene matches: 10.

The rearrangement joins TRBV5-1 to TRBJ2-6; 7 bases align to TRBD1. The V gene end was trimmed by 0 bases and the J gene end by 0 bases; junction bases not matched to a gene: 3. Germline loops: CDR1 SGHRS, CDR2 YFSETQ. CDR3 length: 17 residues. CDR3 in DNA: TGCGCCAGCAGCTTGGGGGGGACAGTCTCTGGGGCCAACGTCCTGACTTTC. It is translated as CASSLGGTVSGANVLTF.

A few counts support this clone. The chain couples TRBV7-6 to TRBJ2-5; maybe TRBD2 (5 bases). Germline CDR1 is SGHVS and CDR2 is FNYEAQ. The CDR3 contains 18 residues. Trimming cost V 5 bases and J 2 bases, with 24 bases left between them. CDR3 residues: CASSPRRGALGLQETQYF. Here the CDR3 DNA reads TGTGCCAGCAGCCCGCGTCGGGGAGCCCTGGGCCTTCAAGAGACCCAGTACTTC.

This clone has more than one count but fewer than ten. The chain has TRBV12-5 and TRBJ2-7; weak D call: TRBD2 (6 bases). Trimming took 11 bases from V and 6 from J, leaving 14 bases between them. CDR3 length: 11 amino acids. The germline gives CDR1 LGHNT, CDR2 FRNRAP. CDR3: CASGGVSEQYF. DNA of the CDR3: TGTGCTTCAGGAGGGGTGAGCGAGCAGTACTTC.

V is TRBV9 and J is TRBJ1-3; TRBD1 matches at 9 bases. The CDR3 is 14 residues long. Per the germline V gene, CDR1 is SGDLS and CDR2 is YYNGEE. J lost 4 bases, V lost 5 bases, and 4 bases had no gene match. CDR3: CASSDRGTGNTIYF. As DNA, the CDR3 is TGTGCCAGCAGTGACAGGGGGACAGGAAACACCATATATTTT.

This clone was recorded a few times. V usage is TRBV9 and J usage is TRBJ2-1, with a tentative D call TRBD1 (6 bases). Germline V CDR1 and CDR2: SGDLS, YYNGEE. The CDR3 is 15 amino acids. V lost 2 bases, J lost 8 bases, and 17 bases lay in between. This chain's CDR3 is CASSVETGAPDEQFF. The CDR3 nucleotides read TGTGCCAGCAGCGTGGAGACAGGAGCCCCCGATGAGCAGTTCTTC.

This clone was counted only a few times. This chain links TRBV18 with TRBJ2-1; 7 positions match TRBD1. The germline V gene has CDR1 KGHSH and CDR2 LQKENI. The V gene end was trimmed by 4 bases and the J gene end by 0 bases; junction bases not matched to a gene: 6. The CDR3 is made up of 16 amino acids. CDR3 bases: TGTGCCAGCTCACTTGACAGGGCCAGCTCCTACAATGAGCAGTTCTTC. It is translated as CASSLDRASSYNEQFF.

The chain uses TRBV18 and TRBJ1-2, with a possible D match to TRBD1 (5 bases). Trimming removed 3 bases at V and 8 bases at J, with 16 bases between. The CDR3 has 14 amino acids. Looked up from germline, CDR1 is KGHSH and CDR2 is LQKENI. The CDR3 bases are TGTGCCAGCTCACCGGAGGGGAACTCCCTCGGCTACACCTTC. Amino acid sequence: CASSPEGNSLGYTF.

This clone appeared a single time. The gene calls are TRBV7-2 and TRBJ2-5, with 9 positions matching TRBD2. The germline V gene has CDR1 SGHTA and CDR2 FQGNSA. This CDR3 contains 15 residues. V lost 1 base to trimming and J lost 5 bases; unmatched junction nucleotides: 5. CDR3 DNA sequence: TGTGCCAGCAGCTTAGTGGTTAGCGGGGGTGAGACCCAGTACTTC. This sequence encodes CASSLVVSGGETQYF.

V is TRBV19 and J is TRBJ2-1; 7 bases align to TRBD1. The CDR3 is 13 residues long. Germline V gives CDR1 LNHDA, CDR2 SQIVND (reference sequence). Trimming removed 9 bases from V and 5 bases from J; junction bases left unmatched: 7. This CDR3 reads CASEGQLDNEQFF. CDR3 nucleotides: TGTGCCAGCGAGGGACAGCTCGACAATGAGCAGTTCTTC.

This clone was seen only a few times. The chain combines TRBV20-1 with TRBJ2-3; a weak D match, TRBD2 (5 bases). Germline CDR1 is DFQATT and CDR2 is SNEGSKA (reference sequence). Trimming cost V 5 bases and J 5 bases, with 8 bases left between them. CDR3 length: 11 residues. DNA for the CDR3: TGCAGTGCTGGGGAGCAAGATACGCAGTATTTT. The encoded protein is CSAGEQDTQYF.

The J gene is TRBJ2-1, the V gene TRBV19, with 7 bases aligning to TRBD2. The V gene's germline CDR1 is LNHDA and CDR2 SQIVND (reference sequence). The CDR3 consists of 17 residues. V lost 2 bases and J lost 2; bases outside the gene matches: 9. In nucleotides, the CDR3 is TGTGCCAGTAGTATATCCCCCGGGACTAAACCCTACAATGAGCAGTTCTTC. This gives the protein CASSISPGTKPYNEQFF.

This sequence joins TRBV4-2 and TRBJ2-7; 9 bases fit TRBD1. The CDR3 consists of 16 residues. CDR1 is LGHNA, CDR2 YNFKEQ, per germline. Losses at the gene ends were 4 bases for V and 3 bases for J; bases not matched to a gene: 10. CDR3: CASSLETGTGIYEQYF. In DNA, the CDR3 is TGTGCCAGCAGCCTGGAAACCGGGACAGGGATCTACGAGCAGTACTTC.